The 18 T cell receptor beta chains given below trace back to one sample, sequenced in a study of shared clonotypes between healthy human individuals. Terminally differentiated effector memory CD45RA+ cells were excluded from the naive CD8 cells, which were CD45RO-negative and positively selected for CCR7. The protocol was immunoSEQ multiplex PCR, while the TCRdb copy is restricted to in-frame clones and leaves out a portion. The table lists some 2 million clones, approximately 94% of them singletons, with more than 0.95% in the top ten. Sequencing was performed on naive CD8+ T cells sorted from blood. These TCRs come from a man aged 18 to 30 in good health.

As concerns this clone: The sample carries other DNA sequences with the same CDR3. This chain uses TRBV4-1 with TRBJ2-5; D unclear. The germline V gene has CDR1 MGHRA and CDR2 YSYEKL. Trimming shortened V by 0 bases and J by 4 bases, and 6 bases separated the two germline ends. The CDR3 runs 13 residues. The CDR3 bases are TGCGCCAGCAGCCAAGAACCCCGAGAGACCCAGTACTTC. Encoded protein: CASSQEPRETQYF.

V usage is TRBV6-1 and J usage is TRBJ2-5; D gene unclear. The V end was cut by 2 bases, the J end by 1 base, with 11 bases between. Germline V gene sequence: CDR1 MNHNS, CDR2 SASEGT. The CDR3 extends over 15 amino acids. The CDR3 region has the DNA TGTGCCAGCAGTGAATTTGGCGTCTTCCAAGAGACCCAGTACTTC. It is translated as CASSEFGVFQETQYF.

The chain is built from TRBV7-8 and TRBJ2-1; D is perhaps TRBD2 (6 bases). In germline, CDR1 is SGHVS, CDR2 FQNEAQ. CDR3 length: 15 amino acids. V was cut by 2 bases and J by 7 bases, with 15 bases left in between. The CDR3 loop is CASSLTGRGVNEQFF. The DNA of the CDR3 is TGTGCCAGCAGCTTAACCGGGAGAGGGGTGAATGAGCAGTTCTTC.

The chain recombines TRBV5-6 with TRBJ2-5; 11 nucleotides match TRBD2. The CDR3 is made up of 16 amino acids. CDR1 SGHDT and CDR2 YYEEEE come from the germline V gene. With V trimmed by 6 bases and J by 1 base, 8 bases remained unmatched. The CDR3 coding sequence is TGTGCCAGCAAACAACGACTAGCGGGAATCCAAGAGACCCAGTACTTC. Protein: CASKQRLAGIQETQYF.

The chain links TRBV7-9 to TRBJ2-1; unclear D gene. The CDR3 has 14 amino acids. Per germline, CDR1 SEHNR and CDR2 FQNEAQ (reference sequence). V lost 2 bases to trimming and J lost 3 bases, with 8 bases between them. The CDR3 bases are TGTGCCAGCAGCTTATATTCAGACTACAATGAGCAGTTCTTC. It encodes CASSLYSDYNEQFF.

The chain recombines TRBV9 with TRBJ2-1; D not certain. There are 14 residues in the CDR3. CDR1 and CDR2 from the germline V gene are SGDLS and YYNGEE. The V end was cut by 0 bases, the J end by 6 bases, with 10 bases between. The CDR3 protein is CASSVGPEANEQFF. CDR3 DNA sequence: TGTGCCAGCAGCGTAGGGCCAGAAGCCAATGAGCAGTTCTTC. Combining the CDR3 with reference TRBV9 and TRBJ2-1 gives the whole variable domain DSGVTQTPKHLITATGQRVTLRCSPRSGDLSVYWYQQSLDQGLQFLIQYYNGEERAKGNILERFSAQQFPDLHSELNLSSLELGDSALYFCASSVGPEANEQFFGPGTRLTVL.

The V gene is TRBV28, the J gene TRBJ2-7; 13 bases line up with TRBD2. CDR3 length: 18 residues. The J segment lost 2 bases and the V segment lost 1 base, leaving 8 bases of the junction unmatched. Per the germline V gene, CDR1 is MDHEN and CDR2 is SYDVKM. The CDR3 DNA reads TGTGCCAGCAGTTTATCACTAGCGGGGGGGCTAAGCCCCTACGAGCAGTACTTC. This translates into CASSLSLAGGLSPYEQYF.

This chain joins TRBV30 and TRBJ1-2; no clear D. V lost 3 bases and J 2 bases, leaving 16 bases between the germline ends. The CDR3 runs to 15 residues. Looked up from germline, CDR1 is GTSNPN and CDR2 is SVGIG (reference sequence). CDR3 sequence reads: CAWSEYSMPNYGYTF. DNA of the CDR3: TGTGCCTGGAGCGAATATTCTATGCCGAACTATGGCTACACCTTC.

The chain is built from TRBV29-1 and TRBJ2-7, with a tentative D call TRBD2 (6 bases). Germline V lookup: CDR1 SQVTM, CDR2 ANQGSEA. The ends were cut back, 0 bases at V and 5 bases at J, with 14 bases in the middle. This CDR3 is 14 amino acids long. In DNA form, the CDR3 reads TGCAGCGTTGAAGATCCCGCGGGGTTGGACGAGCAGTACTTC. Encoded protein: CSVEDPAGLDEQYF.

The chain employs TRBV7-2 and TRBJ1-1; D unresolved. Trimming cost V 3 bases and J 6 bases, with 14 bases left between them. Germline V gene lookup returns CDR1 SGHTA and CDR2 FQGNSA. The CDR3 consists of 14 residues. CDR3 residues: CASSFGVSGSEAFF. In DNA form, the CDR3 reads TGTGCCAGCAGCTTTGGAGTTTCGGGATCTGAAGCTTTCTTT. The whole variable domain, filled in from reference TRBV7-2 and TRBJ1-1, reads GAGVSQSPSNKVTEKGKDVELRCDPISGHTALYWYRQSLGQGLEFLIYFQGNSAPDKSGLPSDRFSAERTGGSVSTLTIQRTQQEDSAVYLCASSFGVSGSEAFFGQGTRLTVV.

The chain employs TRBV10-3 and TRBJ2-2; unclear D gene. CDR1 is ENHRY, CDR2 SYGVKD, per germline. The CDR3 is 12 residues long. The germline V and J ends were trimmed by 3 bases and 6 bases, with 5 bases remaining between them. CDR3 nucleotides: TGTGCCATCAGTGAAGGGTCCGGGGAGCTGTTTTTT. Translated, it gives CAISEGSGELFF.

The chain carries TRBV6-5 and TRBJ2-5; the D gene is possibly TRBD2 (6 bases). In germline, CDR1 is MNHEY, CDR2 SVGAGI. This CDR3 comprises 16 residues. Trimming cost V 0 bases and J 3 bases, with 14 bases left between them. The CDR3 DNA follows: TGTGCCAGCAGTTACTCGGAGGGTGGGTTAGAAGAGACCCAGTACTTC. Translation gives CASSYSEGGLEETQYF.

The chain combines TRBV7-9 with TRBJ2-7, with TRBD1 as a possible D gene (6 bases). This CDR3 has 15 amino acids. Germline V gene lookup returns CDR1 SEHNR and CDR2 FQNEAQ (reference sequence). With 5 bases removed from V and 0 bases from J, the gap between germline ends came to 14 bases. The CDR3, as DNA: TGTGCCAGCAGCCCTCAGACAGGTACCTCCTACGAGCAGTACTTC. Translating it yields CASSPQTGTSYEQYF.

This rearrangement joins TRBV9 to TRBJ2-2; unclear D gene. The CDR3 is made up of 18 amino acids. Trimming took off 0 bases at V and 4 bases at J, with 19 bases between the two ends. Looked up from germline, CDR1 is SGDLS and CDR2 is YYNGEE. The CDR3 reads CASSVGSTPTVVTGELFF. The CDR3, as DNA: TGTGCCAGCAGCGTAGGTTCAACTCCTACCGTTGTCACCGGGGAGCTGTTTTTT.

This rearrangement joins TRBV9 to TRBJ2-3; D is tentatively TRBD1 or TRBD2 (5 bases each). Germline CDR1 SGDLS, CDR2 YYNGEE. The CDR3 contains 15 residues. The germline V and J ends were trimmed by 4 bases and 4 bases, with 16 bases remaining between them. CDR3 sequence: CASSKGLATADTQYF. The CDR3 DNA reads TGTGCCAGCAGCAAGGGGCTAGCCACGGCAGATACGCAGTATTTT.

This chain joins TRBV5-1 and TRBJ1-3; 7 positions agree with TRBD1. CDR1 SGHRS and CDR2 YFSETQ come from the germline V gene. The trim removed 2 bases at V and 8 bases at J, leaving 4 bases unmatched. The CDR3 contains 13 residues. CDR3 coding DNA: TGCGCCAGCAGCTTCGGGACAGCTGACACCATATATTTT. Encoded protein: CASSFGTADTIYF. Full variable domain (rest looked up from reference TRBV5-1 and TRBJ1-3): KAGVTQTPRYLIKTRGQQVTLSCSPISGHRSVSWYQQTPGQGLQFLFEYFSETQRNKGNFPGRFSGRQFSNSRSEMNVSTLELGDSALYLCASSFGTADTIYFGEGSWLTVV.

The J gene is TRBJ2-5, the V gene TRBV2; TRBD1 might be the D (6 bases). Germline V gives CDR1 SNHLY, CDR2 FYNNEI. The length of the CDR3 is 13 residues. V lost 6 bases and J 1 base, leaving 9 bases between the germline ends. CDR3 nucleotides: TGTGCCAGCAGCGGACAGTTCCAAGAGACCCAGTACTTC. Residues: CASSGQFQETQYF.

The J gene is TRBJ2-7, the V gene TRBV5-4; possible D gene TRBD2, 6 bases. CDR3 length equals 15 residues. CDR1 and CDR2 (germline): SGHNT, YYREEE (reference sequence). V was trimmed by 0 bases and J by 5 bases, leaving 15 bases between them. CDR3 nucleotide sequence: TGTGCCAGCAGCTTGGGCATCGGGGAGGCCAACGAGCAGTACTTC. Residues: CASSLGIGEANEQYF.